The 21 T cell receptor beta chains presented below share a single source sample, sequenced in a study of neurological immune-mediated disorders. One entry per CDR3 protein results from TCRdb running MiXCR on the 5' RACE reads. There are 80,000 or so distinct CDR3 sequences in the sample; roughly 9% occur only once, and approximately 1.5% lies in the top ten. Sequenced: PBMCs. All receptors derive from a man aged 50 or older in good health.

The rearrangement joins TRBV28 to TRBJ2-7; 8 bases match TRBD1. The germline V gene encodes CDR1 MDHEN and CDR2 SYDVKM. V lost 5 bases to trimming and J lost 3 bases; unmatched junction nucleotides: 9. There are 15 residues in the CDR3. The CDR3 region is CASSPSRGQIYEQYF. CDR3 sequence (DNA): TGTGCCAGCAGTCCAAGCAGGGGGCAGATCTACGAGCAGTACTTC.

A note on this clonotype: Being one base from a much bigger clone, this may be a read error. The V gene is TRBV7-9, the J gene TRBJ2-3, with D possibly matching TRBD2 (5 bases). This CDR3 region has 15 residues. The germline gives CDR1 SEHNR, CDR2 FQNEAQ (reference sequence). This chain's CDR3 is CASTLALTGKDTQYF. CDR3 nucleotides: TGTGCCAGCACCTTAGCGCTGACGGGGAAAGATACGCAGTATTTT.

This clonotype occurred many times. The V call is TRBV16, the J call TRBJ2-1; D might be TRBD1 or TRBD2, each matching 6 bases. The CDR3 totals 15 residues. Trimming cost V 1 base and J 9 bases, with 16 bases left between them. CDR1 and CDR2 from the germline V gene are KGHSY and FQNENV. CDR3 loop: CASSQFLDGGGEQFF. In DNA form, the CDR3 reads TGTGCCAGCAGCCAATTCTTGGACGGAGGGGGTGAGCAGTTCTTC.

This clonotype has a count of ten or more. Here the CDR3 DNA reads TGTGCCAGCAGTCCCCCCCGGGGGGGGGAGCAGTTCTTC. Translation: CASSPPRGGEQFF. The chain uses TRBV6-5 and TRBJ2-1, with 8 bases that match TRBD2. The V segment lost 5 bases and the J segment 10 bases; nucleotides outside the gene matches: 7. This CDR3 spans 13 amino acids. In germline, CDR1 is MNHEY, CDR2 SVGAGI.

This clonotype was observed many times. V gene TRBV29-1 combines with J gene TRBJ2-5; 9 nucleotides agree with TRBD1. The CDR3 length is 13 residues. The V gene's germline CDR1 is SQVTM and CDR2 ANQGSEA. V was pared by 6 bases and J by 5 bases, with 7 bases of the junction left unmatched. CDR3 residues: CSVIQGAEETQYF. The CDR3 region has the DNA TGCAGCGTCATACAGGGGGCTGAGGAGACCCAGTACTTC.

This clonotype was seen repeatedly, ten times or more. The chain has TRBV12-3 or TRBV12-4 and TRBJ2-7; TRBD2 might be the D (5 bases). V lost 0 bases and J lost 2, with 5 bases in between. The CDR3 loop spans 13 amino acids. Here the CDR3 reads CASSLATTYEQYF. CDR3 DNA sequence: TGTGCCAGCAGTTTAGCGACTACCTACGAGCAGTACTTC.

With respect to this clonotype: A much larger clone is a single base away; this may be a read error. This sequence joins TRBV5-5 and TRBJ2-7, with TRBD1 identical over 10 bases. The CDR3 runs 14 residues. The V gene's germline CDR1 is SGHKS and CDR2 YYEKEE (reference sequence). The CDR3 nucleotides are TGTACCAGCAGCTGGGACAGGGGAGCCTACGAGCAGTACTTC. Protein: CTSSWDRGAYEQYF.

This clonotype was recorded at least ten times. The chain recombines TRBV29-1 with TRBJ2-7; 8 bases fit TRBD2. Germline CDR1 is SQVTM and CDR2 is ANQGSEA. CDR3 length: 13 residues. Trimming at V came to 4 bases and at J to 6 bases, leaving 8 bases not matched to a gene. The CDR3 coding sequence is TGCAGCGTTGTCACTCGGGAGGGTGCCGAGCAGTACTTC. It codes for CSVVTREGAEQYF.

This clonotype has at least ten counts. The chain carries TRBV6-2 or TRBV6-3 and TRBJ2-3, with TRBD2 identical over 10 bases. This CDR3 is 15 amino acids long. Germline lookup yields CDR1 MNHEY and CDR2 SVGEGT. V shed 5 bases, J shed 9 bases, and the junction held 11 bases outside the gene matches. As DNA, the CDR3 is TGTGCCAGCAGTAGAGCGGGAGGGTCCCTGAGAACGCAGTATTTT. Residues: CASSRAGGSLRTQYF.

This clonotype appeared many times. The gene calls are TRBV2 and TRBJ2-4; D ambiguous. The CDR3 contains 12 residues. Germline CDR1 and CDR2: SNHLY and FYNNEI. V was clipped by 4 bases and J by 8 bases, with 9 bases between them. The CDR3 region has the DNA TGTGCCAGCAGTGCCGTTTCGGACATTCAGTACTTC. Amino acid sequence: CASSAVSDIQYF.

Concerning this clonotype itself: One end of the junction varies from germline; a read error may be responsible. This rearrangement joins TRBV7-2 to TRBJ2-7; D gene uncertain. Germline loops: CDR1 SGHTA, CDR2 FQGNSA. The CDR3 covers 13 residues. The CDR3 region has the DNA TGTGCCAGGAGCTTAGAAATTACCTACGAGCAGTACTTC. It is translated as CARSLEITYEQYF.

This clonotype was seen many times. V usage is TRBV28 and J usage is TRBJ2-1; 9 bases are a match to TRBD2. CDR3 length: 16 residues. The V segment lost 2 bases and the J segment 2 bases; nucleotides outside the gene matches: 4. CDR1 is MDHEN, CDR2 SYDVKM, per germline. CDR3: CASSLGSSGAYNEQFF. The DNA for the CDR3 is TGTGCCAGCAGTTTAGGTTCTAGCGGGGCCTACAATGAGCAGTTCTTC.

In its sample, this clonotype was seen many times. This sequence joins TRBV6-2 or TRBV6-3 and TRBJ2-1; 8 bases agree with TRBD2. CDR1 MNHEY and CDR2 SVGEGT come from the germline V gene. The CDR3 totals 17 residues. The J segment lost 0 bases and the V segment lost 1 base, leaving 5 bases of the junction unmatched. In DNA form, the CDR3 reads TGTGCCAGCAGTTACTGGAGTAGCGGGAACTCCTACAATGAGCAGTTCTTC. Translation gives CASSYWSSGNSYNEQFF.

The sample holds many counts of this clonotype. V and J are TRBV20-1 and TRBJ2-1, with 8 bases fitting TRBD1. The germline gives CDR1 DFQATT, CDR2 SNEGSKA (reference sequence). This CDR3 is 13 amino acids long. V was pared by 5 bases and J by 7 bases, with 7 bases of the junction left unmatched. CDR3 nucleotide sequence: TGCAGTGCTCCGGGGACAGGAAGGAATGAGCAGTTCTTC. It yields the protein CSAPGTGRNEQFF.

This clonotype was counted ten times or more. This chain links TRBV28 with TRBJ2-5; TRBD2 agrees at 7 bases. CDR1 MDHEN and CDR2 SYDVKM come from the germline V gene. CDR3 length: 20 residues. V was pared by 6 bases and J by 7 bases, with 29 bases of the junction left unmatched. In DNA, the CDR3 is TGTGCCAGCAGCTGGGGATCGACCGCTAGCGGACCACATCCTAGCGTGACCCAGTACTTC. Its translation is CASSWGSTASGPHPSVTQYF.

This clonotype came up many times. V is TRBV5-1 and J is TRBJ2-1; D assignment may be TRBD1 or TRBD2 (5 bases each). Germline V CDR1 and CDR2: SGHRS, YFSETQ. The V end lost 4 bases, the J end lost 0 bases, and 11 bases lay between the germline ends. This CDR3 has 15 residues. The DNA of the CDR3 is TGCGCCAGCAGCCTTCCAGGGAGCTCCTACAATGAGCAGTTCTTC. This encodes CASSLPGSSYNEQFF.

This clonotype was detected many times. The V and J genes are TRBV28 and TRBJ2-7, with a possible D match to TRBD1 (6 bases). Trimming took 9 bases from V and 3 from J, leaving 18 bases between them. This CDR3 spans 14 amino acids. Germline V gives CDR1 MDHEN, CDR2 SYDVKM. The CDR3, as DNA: TGTGCCAGTCAACGTGGTGGGGACAACTACGAGCAGTACTTC. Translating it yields CASQRGGDNYEQYF.

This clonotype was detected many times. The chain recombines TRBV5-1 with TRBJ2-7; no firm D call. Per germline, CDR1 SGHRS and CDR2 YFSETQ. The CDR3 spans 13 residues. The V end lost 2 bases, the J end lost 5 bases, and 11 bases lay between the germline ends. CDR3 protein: CASSLGSRDEQYF. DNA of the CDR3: TGCGCCAGCAGCTTAGGATCGAGAGACGAGCAGTACTTC.

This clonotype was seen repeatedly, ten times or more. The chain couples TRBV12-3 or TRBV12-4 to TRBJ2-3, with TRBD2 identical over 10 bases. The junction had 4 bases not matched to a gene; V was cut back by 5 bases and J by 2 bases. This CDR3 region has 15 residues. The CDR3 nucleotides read TGTGCCAGCAGTCAGCGGGAGGGCCCCACAGATACGCAGTATTTT. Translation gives CASSQREGPTDTQYF.

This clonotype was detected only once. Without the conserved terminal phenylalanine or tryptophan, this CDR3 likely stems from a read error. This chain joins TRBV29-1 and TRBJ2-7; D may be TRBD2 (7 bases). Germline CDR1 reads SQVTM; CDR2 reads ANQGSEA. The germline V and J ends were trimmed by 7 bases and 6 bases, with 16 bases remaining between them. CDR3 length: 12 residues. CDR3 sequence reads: CSAGGRAAEQYS. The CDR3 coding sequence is TGCAGCGCGGGGGGCAGGGCGGCCGAGCAGTACTCA.

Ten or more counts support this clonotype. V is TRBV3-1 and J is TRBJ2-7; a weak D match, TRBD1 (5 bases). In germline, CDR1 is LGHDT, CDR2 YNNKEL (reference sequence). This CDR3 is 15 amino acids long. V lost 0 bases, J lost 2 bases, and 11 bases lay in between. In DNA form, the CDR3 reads TGTGCCAGCAGCCAAGATTGGCCAGGGCCCTACGAGCAGTACTTC. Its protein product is CASSQDWPGPYEQYF.